The 22 T cell receptor beta chains below all came from one sample that was sequenced in a study of cytomegalovirus exposure and HLA in healthy donors. The study ran its PCR with 60 Vbeta and 13 Jbeta primers. Some clones are missing from TCRdb's copy, which holds only in-frame ones; the method was immunoSEQ multiplex PCR. Among 90,000 or so clones listed, 80% were seen once. The sequenced material came from PBMCs. The receptors stem from a woman aged 45 to 65 in good health and CMV-seropositive.

This clone was observed a single time. The CDR3 region is CASSSGQGEGGYTF. In nucleotides, the CDR3 is TGCGCCAGCAGCTCGGGACAGGGGGAGGGTGGCTACACCTTC. This rearrangement joins TRBV5-1 to TRBJ1-2; the match to TRBD1 covers 11 bases. The V gene's germline CDR1 is SGHRS and CDR2 YFSETQ. The V and J ends lost 3 bases and 7 bases, in that order; junction bases with no gene match: 5. The CDR3 runs to 14 residues.

CDR3 sequence reads: CASSTAGVEYEQYV. For the CDR3, the DNA is TGTGCCAGTAGTACAGCGGGAGTAGAATACGAGCAGTACGTC. V is TRBV19 and J is TRBJ2-7; 8 bases align to TRBD2. Trimming cost V 4 bases and J 4 bases; bases outside gene matches: 6. CDR1 is LNHDA and CDR2 is SQIVND in the germline V gene (reference sequence). CDR3 length: 14 amino acids.

The V call is TRBV15, the J call TRBJ1-5; a possible D gene is TRBD1 (5 bases). V lost 7 bases to trimming and J lost 5 bases, with 12 bases between them. Germline assignment: CDR1 LNHNV and CDR2 YYDKDF (reference sequence). The CDR3 extends over 13 amino acids. DNA for the CDR3: TGTGCCACCACTCAGGGACTAGATCAGCCCCAGCATTTT. It translates to CATTQGLDQPQHF.

This chain uses TRBV2 with TRBJ1-2, with TRBD1 identical over 7 bases. This CDR3 is 16 amino acids long. Germline trimming cut 6 bases from V and 7 bases from J; bases unmatched to any gene: 17. The germline V gene has CDR1 SNHLY and CDR2 FYNNEI. The CDR3 DNA follows: TGTGCCAGCAGGCTTCGAGGGGGCTCCATTAAGGGTGGCTACACCTTC. It specifies CASRLRGGSIKGGYTF.

The chain is built from TRBV30 and TRBJ1-5, with TRBD1 as a possible D gene (5 bases). Germline CDR1 reads GTSNPN; CDR2 reads SVGIG (reference sequence). Trimming pared 0 bases from V and 6 bases from J, leaving 9 bases between. The CDR3 consists of 13 residues. Written as DNA, the CDR3 is TGTGCCTGGAGTGTGGGGGGGGGTCAGCCCCAGCATTTT. This gives the protein CAWSVGGGQPQHF.

J is TRBJ2-7 and V is TRBV11-2, with D unclear. The V and J ends lost 6 bases and 2 bases respectively, with 11 bases between them. This CDR3 region has 13 residues. Germline assignment: CDR1 SGHAT and CDR2 FQNNGV. The CDR3 spells CASRQTLTYEQYV. CDR3 DNA sequence: TGTGCCAGCAGGCAGACTCTAACCTACGAGCAGTACGTC.

The V call is TRBV5-6, the J call TRBJ2-5; 7 bases are a match to TRBD1. The CDR3 consists of 14 residues. J lost 5 bases, V lost 2 bases, and 6 bases had no gene match. CDR1 SGHDT and CDR2 YYEEEE come from the germline V gene. CDR3 protein: CASSLTGVGETQYF. CDR3 coding DNA: TGTGCCAGCAGCTTAACAGGGGTAGGGGAGACCCAGTACTTC. Full variable domain (remainder filled in from reference TRBV5-6 and TRBJ2-5): DAGVTQSPTHLIKTRGQQVTLRCSPKSGHDTVSWYQQALGQGPQFIFQYYEEEERQRGNFPDRFSGHQFPNYSSELNVNALLLGDSALYLCASSLTGVGETQYFGPGTRLLVL.

V usage is TRBV15 and J usage is TRBJ1-3, with TRBD1 matching 8 bases. The V and J ends lost 1 base and 0 bases, in that order; junction bases with no gene match: 8. CDR1 is LNHNV, CDR2 YYDKDF, per germline (reference sequence). The CDR3 sequence is 18 residues long. CDR3 nucleotide sequence: TGTGCCACCAGCAGAGTAAAGACAGGGGAAGCCTCTGGAAACACCATATATTTT. It yields the protein CATSRVKTGEASGNTIYF.

Notes on this clone: Germline is not matched at one junction end, which may reflect a read error. The rearrangement joins TRBV5-6 to TRBJ1-3, with D unclear. Germline lookup yields CDR1 SGHDT and CDR2 YYEEEE. The CDR3 spans 14 residues. The CDR3 loop reads CASSLPDSGNTVYF. The DNA for the CDR3 is TGTGCCAGCAGCCTCCCAGACTCTGGAAACACCGTATATTTT.

This sequence joins TRBV5-4 and TRBJ1-4; D perhaps matches TRBD1 (6 bases). This CDR3 has 15 amino acids. The ends were cut back, 4 bases at V and 7 bases at J, with 17 bases in the middle. Germline values: CDR1 SGHNT, CDR2 YYREEE (reference sequence). The CDR3 is CASSDTGLWGEKLFF. The CDR3, as DNA: TGTGCCAGCAGCGATACAGGGTTATGGGGTGAAAAACTGTTTTTT.

The J gene is TRBJ2-5, the V gene TRBV11-2, with TRBD1 identical over 11 bases. Germline trimming cut 3 bases from V and 6 bases from J; bases unmatched to any gene: 3. Germline V gene sequence: CDR1 SGHAT, CDR2 FQNNGV. There are 14 residues in the CDR3. The CDR3 sequence: CASSLGTGGQTQYF. CDR3 DNA sequence: TGTGCCAGCAGCTTGGGGACAGGGGGGCAGACCCAGTACTTC.

This clone has only a few counts. This sequence joins TRBV7-3 and TRBJ1-2; 9 bases match TRBD1. CDR3 length: 12 residues. V trimming: 3 bases; J trimming: 8 bases; junction bases outside the gene matches: 1. Germline CDR1 is SGHTA and CDR2 is FQGTGA. The CDR3 DNA reads TGTGCCAGCAGCTTGACAGGGGGAGGCTACACCTTC. Translating it yields CASSLTGGGYTF.

The chain uses TRBV5-5 and TRBJ1-5; D ambiguous. The CDR3 loop spans 15 amino acids. The germline gives CDR1 SGHKS, CDR2 YYEKEE (reference sequence). V was pared by 0 bases and J by 5 bases, with 12 bases between. Written as DNA, the CDR3 is TGTGCCAGCAGCTTGGGGGCCCCCACAGATCAGCCCCAGCATTTT. It codes for CASSLGAPTDQPQHF.

This chain uses TRBV5-1 with TRBJ1-1, with 8 bases aligning to TRBD1. CDR3 length equals 19 residues. Germline V CDR1 and CDR2: SGHRS, YFSETQ. The V segment lost 3 bases and the J segment 0 bases; nucleotides outside the gene matches: 16. CDR3 sequence reads: CASSYATGALGPLNTEAFF. The CDR3 DNA reads TGCGCCAGCAGCTACGCGACAGGGGCGCTTGGGCCTTTGAACACTGAAGCTTTCTTT.

The chain is built from TRBV19 and TRBJ1-4; D call uncertain. Between the trimmed V and J ends, which lost 5 bases and 8 bases, there was a span of 9 bases. CDR3 length equals 12 residues. CDR1 LNHDA and CDR2 SQIVND come from the germline V gene (reference sequence). As DNA, the CDR3 is TGTGCCAGTAGTGGAGGGAGCGAAAAACTGTTTTTT. This translates into CASSGGSEKLFF.

The rearrangement uses TRBV6-5 and TRBJ1-5; a possible D gene is TRBD1 (6 bases). The V end was cut by 6 bases, the J end by 5 bases, with 11 bases between. In germline, CDR1 is MNHEY, CDR2 SVGAGI. This CDR3 spans 13 amino acids. The chain's CDR3 is CASRTGNYQPQHF. CDR3 DNA sequence: TGTGCCAGCAGAACAGGGAACTATCAGCCCCAGCATTTT.

The rearrangement links TRBV5-1 to TRBJ1-5; TRBD1 aligns across 7 bases. The CDR3 has 15 amino acids. The germline gives CDR1 SGHRS, CDR2 YFSETQ. Trimming cost V 4 bases and J 6 bases; bases outside gene matches: 10. The CDR3 sequence: CASSPGQDSRQPQHF. CDR3 nucleotides: TGCGCCAGCAGCCCCGGACAGGACTCTCGTCAGCCCCAGCATTTT.

The chain links TRBV9 to TRBJ1-4; perhaps TRBD1 as D (5 bases). Per the germline V gene, CDR1 is SGDLS and CDR2 is YYNGEE. Trimming pared 0 bases from V and 0 bases from J, leaving 9 bases between. The CDR3 runs to 16 residues. In nucleotides, the CDR3 is TGTGCCAGCAGCGTAGCCGGGGGTTCAACTAATGAAAAACTGTTTTTT. Its protein product is CASSVAGGSTNEKLFF.

The chain combines TRBV18 with TRBJ2-1; 7 bases align to TRBD1. Germline loops: CDR1 KGHSH, CDR2 LQKENI. V dropped 4 bases and J dropped 4; count of bases not matched to a gene: 7. The CDR3 consists of 15 residues. The CDR3 nucleotides read TGTGCCAGCTCACTTGACAGGGTTTTTTACAATGAGCAGTTCTTC. Translation: CASSLDRVFYNEQFF. Complete variable domain (other parts from reference TRBV18 and TRBJ2-1): NAGVMQNPRHLVRRRGQEARLRCSPMKGHSHVYWYRQLPEEGLKFMVYLQKENIIDESGMPKERFSAEFPKEGPSILRIQQVVRGDSAAYFCASSLDRVFYNEQFFGPGTRLTVL.

The chain joins TRBV29-1 to TRBJ2-1; D possibly corresponds to TRBD1 (7 bases). The CDR3 loop spans 13 amino acids. V was cut by 5 bases and J by 4 bases, with 12 bases left in between. Germline assignment: CDR1 SQVTM and CDR2 ANQGSEA. CDR3 protein: CSVSSGGYNEQFF. CDR3 DNA sequence: TGCAGCGTTTCTTCAGGGGGGTACAATGAGCAGTTCTTC.

This rearrangement joins TRBV6-5 to TRBJ1-4, with a weak D call TRBD1 (6 bases). This CDR3 spans 11 amino acids. Between the trimmed V and J ends, which lost 8 bases and 8 bases, there was a span of 9 bases. Germline loops: CDR1 MNHEY, CDR2 SVGAGI. The CDR3 bases are TGTGCCAGCCGCCAGGGGGAAAAACTGTTTTTT. Translation gives CASRQGEKLFF.

This sequence joins TRBV5-6 and TRBJ2-7; a weak D match, TRBD1 (6 bases). Trimming removed 3 bases at V and 0 bases at J, with 13 bases between. The CDR3 runs 15 residues. Germline values: CDR1 SGHDT, CDR2 YYEEEE. The CDR3 DNA reads as TGTGCCAGCAGCTCATTCGACAGGAGCTCCTACGAGCAGTACTTC. Translated, it gives CASSSFDRSSYEQYF.